Below, 5 T cell receptor beta chains from the same sample are listed, as sequenced in a study of T cell responses to AZD1222 COVID-19 vaccine. Generated by immunoSEQ multiplex PCR, the TCRdb table keeps only in-frame clones and is missing some. The table lists 130,000 to 150,000 clones, about 91% of them singletons, with around 1.9% in the top ten. The material was peripheral blood, obtained on day 0 of AZD1222 vaccination. These receptors all come from an adult in good health.

As DNA, the CDR3 is TGCGCCAGCAGCCAAGGACAGGGGAGGCATTCACCCCTCCACTTT. Protein sequence: CASSQGQGRHSPLHF. This chain uses TRBV4-1 with TRBJ1-6; 8 nucleotides match TRBD1. This CDR3 has 15 residues. V dropped 1 base and J dropped 8; count of bases not matched to a gene: 4. Germline-derived CDR1 and CDR2 are MGHRA and YSYEKL.

The chain combines TRBV5-1 with TRBJ2-3, with D perhaps matching TRBD1 (6 bases). The CDR3 sequence is 17 residues long. V shed 0 bases and J shed 8 bases, with 22 bases lying between them. Germline CDR1 reads SGHRS; CDR2 reads YFSETQ. The CDR3 DNA reads TGCGCCAGCAGCTTGGGAACAGGGAACCTAGTTTATGGTACGCAGTATTTT. Translation: CASSLGTGNLVYGTQYF.

The chain recombines TRBV3-1 (or the pseudogene TRBV3-2) with TRBJ2-6; D is unclear. CDR1 and CDR2 (germline): LGHDT, YNNKEL (reference sequence). V lost 1 base, J lost 0 bases, and 7 bases lay in between. The CDR3 contains 16 residues. The DNA for the CDR3 is TGTGCCAGCAGCCAAGGGATTTACTCTGGGGCCAACGTCCTGACTTTC. This codes for CASSQGIYSGANVLTF.

This chain links TRBV15 with TRBJ1-2; tentative D call: TRBD1 (6 bases). CDR3 size: 14 residues. Germline V lookup: CDR1 LNHNV, CDR2 YYDKDF (reference sequence). Trimming pared 5 bases from V and 3 bases from J, leaving 13 bases between. This chain's CDR3 is CATSQRGVDYGYTF. The CDR3 nucleotides read TGTGCCACCAGCCAAAGGGGGGTGGACTATGGCTACACCTTC.

This chain links TRBV27 with TRBJ1-2, with a possible D match to TRBD1 (6 bases). Germline V gene data show CDR1 as MNHEY and CDR2 as SMNVEV (reference sequence). Trimming cost V 5 bases and J 4 bases, with 11 bases left between them. The CDR3 covers 13 residues. CDR3 in DNA: TGTGCCAGCAGTCTCGGCAGGGGCTATGGCTACACCTTC. Its protein product is CASSLGRGYGYTF.